The clone carrying this TCR beta chain was recorded once. The antigen remains unidentified. TCRdb independently ran MiXCR on the RACE reads; one entry per CDR3 protein. The sample includes around 76,000 distinct CDR3 sequences, approximately 12% of them seen just once. This sample is part of a study of human T cells and chemical hapten exposure. The CDR3 sequence is 13 residues long. Germline loops: CDR1 MDHEN, CDR2 SYDVKM. The V and J ends lost 8 bases and 3 bases, in that order; junction bases with no gene match: 3. As to time point: patch test 1, 2 weeks after DPC sensitization. The treatment denotes: therapeutic diphenylcyclopropenone sensitization with weekly scalp DPC. Findings of the study overall: With regard to DPC sensitization, TCRs above 1 in 1000 frequency did not change.

V usage is TRBV28 and J usage is TRBJ1-5; 8 bases line up with TRBD1. The sample consisted of whole blood, taken in connection with sensitization to the hapten diphenylcyclopropenone (DPC). This clonotype originated in a woman aged 60-75 years with alopecia areata. Some clones in this sample may be carry-over from other donors' samples. Here the CDR3 reads CASRTGNNQPQHF. CDR3 in DNA: TGTGCCAGCCGGACAGGGAACAATCAGCCCCAGCATTTT.